This T cell receptor beta chain was profiled in a study of blood T cell repertoires in COVID-19. The V segment lost 3 bases and the J segment 3 bases; nucleotides outside the gene matches: 6. The CDR3 is 16 residues long. Germline CDR1 reads MDHEN; CDR2 reads SYDVKM. In the original analysis: Amplification of reference gene primers provided the estimated nucleated cell counts. Data came from immunoSEQ multiplex PCR; TCRdb stores just in-frame clones and leaves some out. V, J and clone size are taken as reported in that table, and D and trimming were inferred from the DNA itself. The sample consists of some 190,000 clones, around 82% of them appearing once.

The specimen sequenced was peripheral blood. The receptor's source is a woman older than 75 with active or convalescent COVID-19. The rearrangement links TRBV28 to TRBJ1-4, with 8 nucleotides matching TRBD1. The CDR3 protein is CASSFQGARANEKLFF. The CDR3 DNA reads TGTGCCAGCAGTTTCCAGGGGGCGCGGGCTAATGAAAAACTGTTTTTT.